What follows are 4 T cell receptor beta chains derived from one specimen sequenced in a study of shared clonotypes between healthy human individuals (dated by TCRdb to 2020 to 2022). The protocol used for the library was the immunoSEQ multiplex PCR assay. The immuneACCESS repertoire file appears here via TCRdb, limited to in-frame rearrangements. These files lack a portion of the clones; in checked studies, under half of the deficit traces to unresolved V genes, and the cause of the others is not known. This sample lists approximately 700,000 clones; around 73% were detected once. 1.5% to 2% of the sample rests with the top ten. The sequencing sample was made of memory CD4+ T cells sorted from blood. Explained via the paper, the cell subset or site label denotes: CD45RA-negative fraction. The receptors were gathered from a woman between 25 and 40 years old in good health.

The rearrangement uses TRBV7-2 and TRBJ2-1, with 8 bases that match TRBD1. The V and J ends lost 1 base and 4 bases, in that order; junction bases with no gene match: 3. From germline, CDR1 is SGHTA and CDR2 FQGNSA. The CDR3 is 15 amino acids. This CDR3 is CASSLDRGDYNEQFF. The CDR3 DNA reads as TGTGCCAGCAGCTTAGACAGGGGGGATTACAATGAGCAGTTCTTC.

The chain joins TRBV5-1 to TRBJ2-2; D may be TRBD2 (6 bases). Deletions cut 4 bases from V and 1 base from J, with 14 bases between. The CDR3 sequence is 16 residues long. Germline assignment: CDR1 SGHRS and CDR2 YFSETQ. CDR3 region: CASSPKIAENTGELFF. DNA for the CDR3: TGCGCCAGCAGCCCAAAAATAGCGGAGAACACCGGGGAGCTGTTTTTT.

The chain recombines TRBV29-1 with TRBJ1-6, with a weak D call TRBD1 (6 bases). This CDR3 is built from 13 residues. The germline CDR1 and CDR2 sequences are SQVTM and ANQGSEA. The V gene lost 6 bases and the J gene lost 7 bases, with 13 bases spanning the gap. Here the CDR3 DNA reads TGCAGCGTACAGGGACATCCCAATTCACCCCTCCACTTT. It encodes CSVQGHPNSPLHF.

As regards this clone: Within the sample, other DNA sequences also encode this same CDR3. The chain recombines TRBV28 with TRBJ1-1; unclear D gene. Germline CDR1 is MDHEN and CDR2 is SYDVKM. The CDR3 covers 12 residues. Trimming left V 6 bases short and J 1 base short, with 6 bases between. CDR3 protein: CASRRQNTEAFF. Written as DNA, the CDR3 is TGTGCCAGCAGGCGACAGAACACTGAAGCTTTCTTT.